Listed below are T cell receptor beta chains from one sample, sequenced in a study of blood T cells in healthy people across ages. TCRdb reprocessed the 5' RACE reads with MiXCR, giving one entry per CDR3 protein. The sample contains 700,000 to 850,000 distinct CDR3 sequences, 30% to 45% of which appear only once. Input material: blood. These receptor sequences come from a man aged 18 to 29 in good health. The CDR3 runs from the conserved cysteine through the conserved F or W. A D gene is named only where the DNA matches it firmly. The listing skips clone size in some rows; elsewhere it reads once, few, many or a size class.

J | D | size | V | CDR3 | DNA
TRBJ2-7 | NA | many | TRBV7-2 | CASSQKAQGYYEQYF | TGTGCCAGCAGCCAAAAGGCTCAGGGTTACTACGAGCAGTACTTC
TRBJ2-3 | NA | few | TRBV20-1 | CSALALGADLTQYF | TGCAGTGCTCTTGCCCTGGGAGCGGACCTAACGCAGTATTTT
TRBJ2-5 | TRBD1 | few | TRBV24-1 | CATSDVPGQKETQYF | TGTGCCACCAGTGATGTGCCGGGACAGAAAGAGACCCAGTACTTC
TRBJ2-3 | TRBD2 | few | TRBV5-5 | CASGGGKGTDTQYF | TGTGCCAGCGGGGGGGGAAAGGGCACAGATACGCAGTATTTT
TRBJ2-5 | TRBD1 | NA | TRBV24-1 | CATSSETGASETQYF | TGTGCCACCAGTTCCGAGACAGGGGCCTCGGAGACCCAGTACTTC
TRBJ1-1 | TRBD1 | few | TRBV5-1 | CASSWRQGGTEAFF | TGCGCCAGCAGCTGGCGACAGGGAGGCACTGAAGCTTTCTTT
TRBJ2-3 | NA | few | TRBV20-1 | CSASIQASTDTQYF | TGCAGTGCTAGTATTCAGGCTAGCACAGATACGCAGTATTTT
TRBJ2-3 | NA | NA | TRBV10-3 | CAISGFQLTDTQYF | TGTGCCATCAGTGGGTTTCAGCTAACAGATACGCAGTATTTT
TRBJ2-3 | NA | NA | TRBV12-3/TRBV12-4 | CASSLSGGPSTDTQYF | TGTGCCAGCAGTCTGAGTGGCGGCCCGAGCACAGATACGCAGTATTTT
TRBJ2-7 | NA | few | TRBV20-1 | CGASRQTYEQYF | TGCGGTGCTAGTAGGCAGACCTACGAGCAGTACTTC
TRBJ1-1 | TRBD1 | few | TRBV4-1 | CASSHQPPGQGTEAFF | TGCGCCAGCAGCCACCAGCCCCCGGGACAGGGAACTGAAGCTTTCTTT
TRBJ2-7 | NA | NA | TRBV15 | CATSITGLEYNEQYF | TGTGCCACCAGCATTACGGGACTGGAATACAATGAGCAGTACTTC
TRBJ2-7 | NA | once | TRBV20-1 | CSARTPGPYEQYF | TGCAGTGCTAGGACACCGGGCCCCTACGAGCAGTACTTC
TRBJ1-1 | TRBD1 | many | TRBV9 | CASSVGTGANTEAFF | TGTGCCAGCAGCGTAGGAACAGGGGCGAACACTGAAGCTTTCTTT
TRBJ1-5 | NA | NA | TRBV11-2 | CASSPDPGSNQPQHF | TGTGCCAGCAGCCCCGATCCCGGGTCCAATCAGCCCCAGCATTTT
TRBJ1-5 | TRBD1 | NA | TRBV5-5 | CASSYDRGGQPQHF | TGTGCCAGCAGCTATGACAGGGGTGGCCAGCCCCAGCATTTT
TRBJ2-2 | NA | many | TRBV12-3/TRBV12-4 | CASSFAGELFF | TGTGCCAGCAGTTTTGCCGGGGAGCTGTTTTTT
TRBJ2-1 | TRBD2 | few | TRBV6-2/TRBV6-3 | CASSWRDGGTNEQFF | TGTGCCAGCAGTTGGAGGGACGGGGGGACTAATGAGCAGTTCTTC
TRBJ2-5 | TRBD2 | NA | TRBV3-1 | CASSQDVGGRETQYF | TGTGCCAGCAGCCAAGATGTGGGAGGGCGGGAGACCCAGTACTTC
TRBJ1-6 | NA | NA | TRBV27 | CASKQGSYNSPLHF | TGTGCCAGCAAACAGGGCTCCTATAATTCACCCCTCCACTTT
TRBJ1-1 | NA | few | TRBV6-6 | CASAPGIQVNTEAFF | TGTGCCAGCGCCCCGGGAATTCAGGTGAACACTGAAGCTTTCTTT
TRBJ2-1 | NA | NA | TRBV2 | CASTQRGWEQFF | TGTGCCAGCACTCAGAGGGGATGGGAGCAGTTCTTC
TRBJ2-1 | TRBD1 | NA | TRBV27 | CASSLRRYGTAYNEQFF | TGTGCCAGCAGTTTACGCCGCTACGGGACAGCTTACAATGAGCAGTTCTTC
TRBJ2-3 | TRBD2 | many | TRBV12-3/TRBV12-4 | CASSLGWTSEDTQYF | TGTGCCAGCAGTTTAGGCTGGACTAGCGAAGATACGCAGTATTTT
TRBJ1-1 | NA | NA | TRBV7-8 | CASSFSWENTEAFF | TGTGCCAGCAGCTTTTCTTGGGAGAACACTGAAGCTTTCTTT
TRBJ2-3 | NA | NA | TRBV6-2/TRBV6-3 | CASSLYRPDTDTQYF | TGTGCCAGCAGCCTCTACCGACCAGACACAGATACGCAGTATTTT
TRBJ2-5 | TRBD2 | NA | TRBV7-2 | CASSFGLLAGGEETQYF | TGTGCCAGCAGCTTCGGGCTACTAGCGGGGGGGGAAGAGACCCAGTACTTC
TRBJ2-1 | NA | NA | TRBV20-1 | CSARPFSGTDYNEQFF | TGCAGTGCTAGACCCTTTTCCGGGACGGATTACAATGAGCAGTTCTTC
TRBJ2-2 | NA | NA | TRBV12-3/TRBV12-4 | CASSFRQPSNTGELFF | TGTGCCAGCAGTTTTCGACAGCCCTCGAACACCGGGGAGCTGTTTTTT
TRBJ2-7 | TRBD2 | NA | TRBV6-2/TRBV6-3 | CASSYLLAGEVEQYF | TGTGCCAGCAGTTACTTGCTAGCGGGGGAGGTCGAGCAGTACTTC
TRBJ2-7 | NA | NA | TRBV30 | CAWGYRKPYNEQYF | TGTGCCTGGGGGTACAGGAAACCGTACAATGAGCAGTACTTC
TRBJ1-4 | NA | few | TRBV12-3/TRBV12-4 | CASSLAPGGEKLFF | TGTGCCAGCAGTTTAGCGCCCGGGGGTGAAAAACTGTTTTTT
TRBJ2-4 | NA | NA | TRBV28 | CASRDLSKNIQYF | TGTGCCAGCCGGGACTTATCCAAAAACATTCAGTACTTC
TRBJ2-7 | TRBD2 | NA | TRBV4-3 | CASSQGLANEQYF | TGCGCCAGCAGCCAAGGACTAGCGAATGAGCAGTACTTC
TRBJ2-3 | NA | NA | TRBV20-1 | CSARGDAGVADTQYF | TGCAGTGCTAGAGGGGACGCCGGCGTCGCAGATACGCAGTATTTT
TRBJ2-3 | NA | NA | TRBV2 | CASSAGRTDTQYF | TGTGCCAGCAGTGCGGGTCGCACAGATACGCAGTATTTT
TRBJ1-6 | NA | few | TRBV5-1 | CASSESRAIYNSPLHF | TGCGCCAGCAGTGAATCCCGGGCCATCTATAATTCACCCCTCCACTTT
TRBJ2-3 | TRBD2 | NA | TRBV20-1 | CSARGFREGTDTQYF | TGCAGTGCTAGGGGCTTCAGGGAGGGAACAGATACGCAGTATTTT
TRBJ2-5 | NA | few | TRBV15 | CATSSTQINQETQYF | TGTGCCACCAGCAGTACACAGATAAATCAAGAGACCCAGTACTTC
TRBJ2-7 | TRBD1 | NA | TRBV2 | CASSALPGQGSYEQYF | TGTGCCAGCAGTGCCCTTCCGGGACAGGGATCCTACGAGCAGTACTTC
TRBJ2-1 | TRBD1 | few | TRBV5-1 | CASSSHDRGNEQFF | TGCGCCAGCAGCTCCCACGACAGGGGCAATGAGCAGTTCTTC
TRBJ2-6 | NA | NA | TRBV7-9 | CASSLGPRSGANVLTF | TGTGCCAGCAGCTTGGGACCTCGCTCTGGGGCCAACGTCCTGACTTTC
TRBJ1-6 | TRBD1 | NA | TRBV5-5 | CASRFAPGQGYSPLHF | TGTGCCAGCAGATTTGCCCCGGGACAGGGATATTCACCCCTCCACTTT
TRBJ2-2 | TRBD1 | few | TRBV5-1 | CASSLGTGGRSDTGELFF | TGCGCCAGCAGCCTCGGGACAGGGGGCCGTTCGGACACCGGGGAGCTGTTTTTT
TRBJ1-2 | NA | NA | TRBV6-2/TRBV6-3 | CASSDETRTYGYTF | TGTGCCAGCAGCGACGAAACCAGGACTTATGGCTACACCTTC
TRBJ1-1 | NA | few | TRBV12-3/TRBV12-4 | CASTRGPVEAFF | TGTGCCAGCACTCGCGGACCCGTTGAAGCTTTCTTT
TRBJ2-3 | NA | few | TRBV20-1 | CSARETDSLRTDTQYF | TGCAGTGCTAGAGAGACAGATTCTCTCCGGACAGATACGCAGTATTTT
TRBJ2-1 | TRBD2 | many | TRBV7-2 | CASSLAFFSGGGYNEQFF | TGTGCCAGCAGCTTAGCGTTTTTCTCGGGCGGGGGTTACAATGAGCAGTTCTTC
TRBJ2-3 | TRBD1 | NA | TRBV4-3 | CASSQDPETGTGVSDTQYF | TGCGCCAGCAGCCAAGATCCCGAGACCGGGACAGGGGTTTCAGATACGCAGTATTTT
TRBJ2-1 | TRBD1 | few | TRBV7-7 | CASSLTSDRYNEQFF | TGTGCCAGCAGCTTAACTTCGGACAGGTACAATGAGCAGTTCTTC
TRBJ1-2 | TRBD1 | many | TRBV5-1 | CASSSGQGEGGYTF | TGCGCCAGCAGCAGCGGACAGGGCGAGGGCGGCTACACCTTC
TRBJ2-5 | NA | once | TRBV2 | CASLPPGKQETRYF | TGTGCCAGCCTACCCCCAGGCAAACAAGAGACCCGGTACTTC
TRBJ1-5 | NA | NA | TRBV20-1 | CSARRGVDGNQPQHF | TGCAGTGCTAGGAGAGGGGTTGATGGCAATCAGCCCCAGCATTTT